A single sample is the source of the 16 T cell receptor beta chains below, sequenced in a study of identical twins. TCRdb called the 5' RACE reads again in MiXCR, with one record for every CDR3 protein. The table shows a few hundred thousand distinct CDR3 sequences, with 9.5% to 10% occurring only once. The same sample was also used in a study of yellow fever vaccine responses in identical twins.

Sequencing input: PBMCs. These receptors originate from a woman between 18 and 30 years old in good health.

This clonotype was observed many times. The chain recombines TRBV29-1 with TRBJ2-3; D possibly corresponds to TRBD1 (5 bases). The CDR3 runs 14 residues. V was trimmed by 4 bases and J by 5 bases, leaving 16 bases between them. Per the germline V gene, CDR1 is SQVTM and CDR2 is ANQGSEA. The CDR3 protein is CSVGYRRQRDTQYF. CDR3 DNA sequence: TGCAGCGTTGGGTACAGGCGCCAGAGAGATACGCAGTATTTT.

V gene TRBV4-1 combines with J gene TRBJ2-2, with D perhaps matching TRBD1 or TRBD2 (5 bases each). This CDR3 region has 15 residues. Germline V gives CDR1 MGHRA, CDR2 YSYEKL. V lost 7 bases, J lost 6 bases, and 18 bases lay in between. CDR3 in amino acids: CASKSTSEGSGELFF. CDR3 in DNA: TGCGCCAGCAAGTCGACCTCCGAGGGGTCCGGGGAGCTGTTTTTT.

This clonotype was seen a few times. CDR3 amino acids: CASSLSGSFDNEQFF. CDR3 DNA: TGTGCCAGCAGCCTTAGCGGGAGTTTCGACAATGAGCAGTTCTTC. V usage is TRBV3-1 and J usage is TRBJ2-1; 9 bases fit TRBD2. Trimming cost V 4 bases and J 5 bases; bases outside gene matches: 6. Germline V lookup: CDR1 LGHDT, CDR2 YNNKEL (reference sequence). This CDR3 is built from 15 residues.

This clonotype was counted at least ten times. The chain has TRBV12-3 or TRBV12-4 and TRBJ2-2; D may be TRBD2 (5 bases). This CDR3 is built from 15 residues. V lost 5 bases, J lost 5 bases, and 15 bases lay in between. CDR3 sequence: CASSPFPGVTGELFF. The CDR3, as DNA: TGTGCCAGCAGTCCATTCCCCGGGGTTACCGGGGAGCTGTTTTTT.

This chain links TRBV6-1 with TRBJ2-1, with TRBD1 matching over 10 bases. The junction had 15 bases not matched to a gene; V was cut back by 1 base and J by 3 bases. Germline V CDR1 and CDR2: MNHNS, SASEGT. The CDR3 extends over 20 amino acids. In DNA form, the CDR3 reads TGTGCCAGCAGTGAAGTGGGACAGGGGAGGAGGAGGCGGGGCTACAATGAGCAGTTCTTC. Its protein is CASSEVGQGRRRRGYNEQFF.

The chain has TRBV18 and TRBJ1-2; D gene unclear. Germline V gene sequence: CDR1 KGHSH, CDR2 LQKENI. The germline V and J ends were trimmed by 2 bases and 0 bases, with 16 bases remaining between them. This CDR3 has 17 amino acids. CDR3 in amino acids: CASSPGDRGIPNYGYTF. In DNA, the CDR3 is TGTGCCAGCTCACCAGGGGATCGGGGAATCCCTAACTATGGCTACACCTTC.

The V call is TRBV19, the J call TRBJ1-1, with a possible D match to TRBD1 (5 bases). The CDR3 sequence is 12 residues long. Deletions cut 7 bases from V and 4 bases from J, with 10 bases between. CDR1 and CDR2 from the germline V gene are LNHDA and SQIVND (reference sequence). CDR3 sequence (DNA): TGTGCCAGTAAAGGGGTTGGCACTGAAGCTTTCTTT. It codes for CASKGVGTEAFF.

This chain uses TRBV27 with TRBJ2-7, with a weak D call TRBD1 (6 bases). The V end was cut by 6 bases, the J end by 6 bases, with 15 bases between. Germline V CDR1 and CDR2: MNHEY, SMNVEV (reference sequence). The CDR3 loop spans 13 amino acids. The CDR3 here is CASSLQGSGEQYF. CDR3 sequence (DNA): TGTGCCAGCAGCCTACAGGGCTCGGGCGAGCAGTACTTC.

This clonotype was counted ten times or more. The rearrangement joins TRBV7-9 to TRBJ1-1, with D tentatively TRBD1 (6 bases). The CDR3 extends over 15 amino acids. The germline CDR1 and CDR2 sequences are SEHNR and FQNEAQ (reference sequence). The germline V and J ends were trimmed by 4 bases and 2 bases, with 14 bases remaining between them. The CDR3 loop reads CASSYQGPRNTEAFF. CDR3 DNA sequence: TGTGCCAGCAGCTATCAGGGGCCTAGAAACACTGAAGCTTTCTTT.

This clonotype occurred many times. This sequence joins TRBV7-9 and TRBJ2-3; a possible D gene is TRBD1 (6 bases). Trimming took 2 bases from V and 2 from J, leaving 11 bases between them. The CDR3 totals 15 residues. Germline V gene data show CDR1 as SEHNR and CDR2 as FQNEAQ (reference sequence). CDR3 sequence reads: CASSLLGASTDTQYF. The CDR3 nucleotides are TGTGCCAGCAGCTTATTGGGGGCCTCCACAGATACGCAGTATTTT.

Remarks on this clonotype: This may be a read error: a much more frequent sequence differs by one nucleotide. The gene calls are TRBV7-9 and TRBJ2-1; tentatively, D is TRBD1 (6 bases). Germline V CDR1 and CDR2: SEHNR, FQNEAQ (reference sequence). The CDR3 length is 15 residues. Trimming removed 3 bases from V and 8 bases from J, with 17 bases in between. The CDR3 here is CASSLGAPPYHEQFF. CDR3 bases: TGTGCCAGCAGCTTGGGGGCACCCCCTTACCATGAGCAGTTCTTC.

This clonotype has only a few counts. CDR3 coding DNA: TGTGCCAGCAGCTTAGATGGCGGGAGAACCTACAATGAGCAGTTCTTC. Protein sequence: CASSLDGGRTYNEQFF. The V call is TRBV7-2, the J call TRBJ2-1; 7 nucleotides match TRBD2. The germline V gene encodes CDR1 SGHTA and CDR2 FQGNSA. The CDR3 contains 16 residues. Trimming removed 1 base from V and 2 bases from J; junction bases left unmatched: 5.

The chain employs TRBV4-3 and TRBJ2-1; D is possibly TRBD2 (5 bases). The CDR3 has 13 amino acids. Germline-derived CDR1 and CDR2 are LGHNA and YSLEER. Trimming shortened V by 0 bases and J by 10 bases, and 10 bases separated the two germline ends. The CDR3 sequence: CASSQDPSGEQFF. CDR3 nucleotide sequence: TGCGCCAGCAGCCAAGATCCAAGCGGCGAGCAGTTCTTC.

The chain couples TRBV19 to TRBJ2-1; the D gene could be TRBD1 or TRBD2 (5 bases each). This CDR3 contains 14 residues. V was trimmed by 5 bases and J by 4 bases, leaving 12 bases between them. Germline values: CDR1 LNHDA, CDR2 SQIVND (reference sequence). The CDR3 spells CASSPGTLYNEQFF. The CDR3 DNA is TGTGCCAGTAGTCCTGGGACCTTGTACAATGAGCAGTTCTTC.

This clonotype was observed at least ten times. The CDR3 sequence: CASSLGVDEQFF. As DNA, the CDR3 is TGTGCCAGCAGCTTAGGTGTGGATGAGCAGTTCTTC. The chain is built from TRBV7-9 and TRBJ2-1, with D uncertain. This CDR3 is built from 12 residues. CDR1 and CDR2 (germline): SEHNR, FQNEAQ (reference sequence). With 1 base removed from V and 8 bases from J, the gap between germline ends came to 6 bases.

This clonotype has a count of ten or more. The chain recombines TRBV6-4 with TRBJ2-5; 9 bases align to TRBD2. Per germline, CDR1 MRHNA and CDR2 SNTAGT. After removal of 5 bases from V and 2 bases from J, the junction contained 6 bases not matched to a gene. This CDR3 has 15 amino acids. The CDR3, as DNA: TGTGCCAGCAGTCGGTCTAGCGGGGCGCAAGAGACCCAGTACTTC. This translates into CASSRSSGAQETQYF.